The clone carrying this T cell receptor beta chain rates as large (0.1 to 1%). The antigen remains unidentified. Study results and caveats: Tumor Tregs overlapped most with tumor, then blood, naive CD4+ cells. Naive CD4+ cells shared about 14% of tumor Treg sequences. In terms of TCR gene usage, tumor memory CD4+ T cells clustered together with blood and lymph node memory CD4+ cells, as well as with lymph node naive CD4+ cells.

With 11 bases removed from V and 2 bases from J, the gap between germline ends came to 21 bases. CDR3 length: 15 residues. The sorted Tregs were CD4+CD25+CD127-/low cells. Amplification of TRBV12-4/TRBJ1-2 clonotypes used adaptor-ligated barcode primers. TCRdb reprocessed the multiplex PCR reads via MiXCR and lists one record per CDR3 protein. The data show 800 to 1,000 distinct CDR3 sequences, around 17% seen once. V gene TRBV12-3 or TRBV12-4 combines with J gene TRBJ1-2; D is possibly TRBD1 (6 bases). The sequencing sample was made of Tregs sorted from blood. The sequence was obtained from a female donor with breast cancer. DNA of the CDR3: TGTGCCTCCCGAGAGCACAGGGTAACCAACTATGGCTACACCTTC. It codes for CASREHRVTNYGYTF.